This passage covers 16 T cell receptor beta chains from one sample sequenced in a study of T cells in Graves' hyperthyroidism and ophthalmopathy. RNA transcripts were the template for amplifying TCR beta CDR3 regions. The TCR CDR3 was amplified in a first-round RT-PCR using the HTBI primer set. TCRdb re-analysed the multiplex PCR reads in MiXCR, keeping a single row per CDR3 protein. The data hold around 600,000 distinct CDR3 sequences, with 14% observed a single time. Material: blood. These receptors all stem from a woman between 45 and 60 years old with Graves' ophthalmopathy.

At least ten counts were recorded for this clonotype. This chain joins TRBV20-1 and TRBJ2-5; 9 bases agree with TRBD1. The V gene's germline CDR1 is DFQATT and CDR2 SNEGSKA (reference sequence). CDR3 length equals 16 residues. V was pared by 4 bases and J by 4 bases, with 13 bases of the junction left unmatched. CDR3 sequence (DNA): TGCAGTGCTAAAGATTTCGGACAGGGGCTGATAGAGACCCAGTACTTC. It codes for CSAKDFGQGLIETQYF.

This chain joins TRBV9 and TRBJ1-4; D is possibly TRBD1 (6 bases). The V end was cut by 1 base, the J end by 3 bases, with 13 bases between. The CDR3 covers 16 residues. The germline V gene has CDR1 SGDLS and CDR2 YYNGEE. This CDR3 reads CASSVRGDSSNEKLFF. The CDR3 nucleotides read TGTGCCAGCAGCGTAAGGGGGGATAGCTCTAATGAAAAACTGTTTTTT. Full variable domain (rest looked up from reference TRBV9 and TRBJ1-4): DSGVTQTPKHLITATGQRVTLRCSPRSGDLSVYWYQQSLDQGLQFLIQYYNGEERAKGNILERFSAQQFPDLHSELNLSSLELGDSALYFCASSVRGDSSNEKLFFGSGTQLSVL.

This clonotype was seen at least ten times. J is TRBJ2-5 and V is TRBV20-1, with D tentatively TRBD2 (6 bases). Looked up from germline, CDR1 is DFQATT and CDR2 is SNEGSKA (reference sequence). The ends were cut back, 6 bases at V and 2 bases at J, with 10 bases in the middle. The length of the CDR3 is 12 residues. CDR3 nucleotides: TGCAGTGCAGGGACTGCTCAAGAGACCCAGTACTTC. Its protein product is CSAGTAQETQYF.

The V call is TRBV7-2, the J call TRBJ2-2, with D perhaps TRBD2 (7 bases). Germline lookup yields CDR1 SGHTA and CDR2 FQGNSA. This CDR3 region has 15 residues. Trimming removed 2 bases at V and 5 bases at J, with 12 bases between. For the CDR3, the DNA is TGTGCCAGCAGCTTACTGGGGGGGCCGACCGGGGAGCTGTTTTTT. This encodes CASSLLGGPTGELFF.

This clonotype was counted at least ten times. This chain links TRBV6-2 or TRBV6-3 with TRBJ2-7; D is possibly TRBD1 or TRBD2 (5 bases each). The CDR3 is made up of 14 amino acids. The V gene lost 6 bases and the J gene lost 2 bases, with 14 bases spanning the gap. The germline V gene has CDR1 MNHEY and CDR2 SVGEGT. The CDR3 is CASRPWDVTYEQYF. CDR3 nucleotides: TGTGCCAGCAGACCCTGGGACGTCACCTACGAGCAGTACTTC.

Many counts were recorded for this clonotype. This chain joins TRBV7-6 and TRBJ2-2; D possibly corresponds to TRBD1 (5 bases). Germline loops: CDR1 SGHVS, CDR2 FNYEAQ. Trimming took 1 base from V and 3 from J, leaving 9 bases between them. CDR3 length: 15 amino acids. This chain's CDR3 is CASSLGQSYTGELFF. The CDR3, as DNA: TGTGCCAGCAGCTTAGGACAGAGCTACACCGGGGAGCTGTTTTTT.

This chain joins TRBV12-3 or TRBV12-4 and TRBJ1-3, with TRBD1 matching over 8 bases. CDR3 length equals 14 residues. Trimming cost V 7 bases and J 2 bases; bases outside gene matches: 4. The CDR3: CASNKQGAGNTIYF. Here the CDR3 DNA reads TGTGCCAGCAATAAACAGGGGGCTGGAAACACCATATATTTT.

This clonotype was observed many times. The chain combines TRBV12-3 or TRBV12-4 with TRBJ1-1; D not certain. The CDR3 extends over 15 amino acids. Trimming removed 7 bases at V and 6 bases at J, with 21 bases between. Here the CDR3 DNA reads TGTGCCAGCATGCTGACATCGGTGAGTGGGTCTGAAGCTTTCTTT. Translated, it gives CASMLTSVSGSEAFF.

At least ten counts were recorded for this clonotype. This rearrangement joins TRBV12-3 or TRBV12-4 to TRBJ2-1; D might be TRBD2 (5 bases). Trimming stripped 7 bases from V and 0 bases from J, with 13 bases between. This CDR3 has 15 residues. Here the CDR3 DNA reads TGTGCCAGCAAAGAGCGGAGACGCTCCTACAATGAGCAGTTCTTC. Protein sequence: CASKERRRSYNEQFF.

This clonotype was seen repeatedly, ten times or more. The gene calls are TRBV6-1 and TRBJ2-5, with D unresolved. CDR3 length: 15 residues. V was shortened by 5 bases and J by 0 bases, with 13 bases between the two germline ends. Germline-derived CDR1 and CDR2 are MNHNS and SASEGT. The CDR3 sequence: CASSSDGQNQETQYF. The DNA for the CDR3 is TGTGCCAGCAGTTCGGACGGCCAGAACCAAGAGACCCAGTACTTC.

This clonotype was seen repeatedly, ten times or more. This chain links TRBV20-1 with TRBJ2-7, with 11 bases fitting TRBD1. The V and J ends lost 3 bases and 2 bases, in that order; junction bases with no gene match: 6. Germline CDR1 reads DFQATT; CDR2 reads SNEGSKA (reference sequence). The CDR3 is 15 residues long. CDR3 sequence reads: CSASAGTGGPYEQYF. The CDR3 DNA follows: TGCAGTGCTAGTGCCGGGACAGGGGGACCCTACGAGCAGTACTTC.

The table lists this clonotype with many counts. This chain joins TRBV6-1 and TRBJ1-2; D is ambiguous. The germline V gene encodes CDR1 MNHNS and CDR2 SASEGT. Trimming removed 2 bases from V and 6 bases from J, with 16 bases in between. This CDR3 comprises 15 residues. The CDR3 loop is CASSETGRGVDGYTF. The CDR3 coding sequence is TGTGCCAGCAGTGAAACGGGTCGGGGAGTGGATGGCTACACCTTC.

This clonotype was seen just once. J is TRBJ2-1 and V is TRBV19, with no clear D. Germline V gene data show CDR1 as LNHDA and CDR2 as SQIVND (reference sequence). Trimming pared 3 bases from V and 4 bases from J, leaving 10 bases between. CDR3 length: 14 amino acids. For the CDR3, the DNA is TGTGCCAGTAGTATTCGCACAGAATACAATGAGCAGTTCTTC. Its protein is CASSIRTEYNEQFF.

Many counts were recorded for this clonotype. The chain is built from TRBV18 and TRBJ1-2, with 7 bases aligning to TRBD1. V shed 6 bases, J shed 7 bases, and the junction held 8 bases outside the gene matches. Germline values: CDR1 KGHSH, CDR2 LQKENI. The CDR3 has 13 amino acids. The CDR3 bases are TGTGCCAGCTCTCCCGACAGGGCTGTTGGCTACACCTTC. Protein: CASSPDRAVGYTF.

This clonotype has more than one count but fewer than ten. This chain connects TRBV15 to TRBJ1-1; D not resolved. This CDR3 contains 12 residues. Trimming took off 1 base at V and 6 bases at J, with 6 bases between the two ends. Looked up from germline, CDR1 is LNHNV and CDR2 is YYDKDF (reference sequence). The CDR3 nucleotides read TGTGCCACCAGCAGAGTCGTCGCTGAAGCTTTCTTT. Translated, it gives CATSRVVAEAFF.

The chain links TRBV27 to TRBJ1-1; D unclear. V lost 5 bases, J lost 5 bases, and 12 bases lay in between. Germline CDR1 reads MNHEY; CDR2 reads SMNVEV (reference sequence). The CDR3 loop spans 13 amino acids. The CDR3: CASSPSTRTEAFF. Written as DNA, the CDR3 is TGTGCCAGCAGTCCTTCAACAAGGACTGAAGCTTTCTTT.